This TCR beta chain was obtained from a study of beta chain features in type 1 diabetes. Points from the study as a whole: Shorter TCRB CDR3s, moderately but significantly so, marked every one of the four CD4+ subsets in Type 1 diabetes patients. High TCR expression in some cells could lead to their over-representation in cDNA sequencing.

CDR1 LNHDA and CDR2 SQIVND come from the germline V gene (reference sequence). With V trimmed by 7 bases and J by 1 base, 6 bases remained unmatched. This CDR3 is built from 14 residues. Every donor provided one heparinised blood draw, which averaged approximately 100 mL. Using CD45RO/CCR7/CD25/CD127/CD95/CD27, CD4+ naive, central memory, regulatory and stem cell-like memory cells were sorted. Every bit of the isolated RNA underwent reverse transcription, so sequencing read expressed TCRB transcripts. Assay: immunoSEQ multiplex PCR; the TCRdb copy retains only in-frame clones and omits some. The sample holds about 660,000 clones, about 14% seen once. Comment on this clone: Its cognate antigen is unknown.

J is TRBJ1-1 and V is TRBV19; 7 bases align to TRBD1. Sequences were obtained from naive CD4+ T cells from blood. The origin of this receptor is a man between 18 and 29 years old with type 1 diabetes. CDR3 loop: CASKVKGANTEAFF. The CDR3 nucleotides are TGTGCCAGTAAGGTGAAGGGGGCGAACACTGAAGCTTTCTTT.